Listed here are 27 T cell receptor beta chains from one sample, sequenced in a study of cytomegalovirus exposure and HLA in healthy donors. PCR involved 60 Vbeta and 13 Jbeta primers. Profiled with immunoSEQ multiplex PCR; TCRdb holds only in-frame clones, not every one. The sample holds about 110,000 clones, approximately 78% seen once. Sequencing input: PBMCs. The receptors come from a woman younger than 45 in good health and CMV-seronegative.

The V call is TRBV5-1, the J call TRBJ2-3; TRBD2 matches at 13 bases. Germline V gene lookup returns CDR1 SGHRS and CDR2 YFSETQ. The CDR3 contains 16 residues. Trimming took 4 bases from V and 4 from J; bases not matched to a gene: 6. The CDR3 DNA follows: TGCGCCAGCAGCCGCACACTAGCGGGGGGGCCAGATACGCAGTATTTT. It codes for CASSRTLAGGPDTQYF.

The chain employs TRBV4-1 and TRBJ2-7; 7 nucleotides align to TRBD1. Germline-derived CDR1 and CDR2 are MGHRA and YSYEKL. This CDR3 is built from 14 residues. The junction had 6 bases not matched to a gene; V was cut back by 1 base and J by 6 bases. This CDR3 reads CASSQGQGIREQYF. The CDR3 DNA reads as TGCGCCAGCAGCCAAGGACAGGGTATACGCGAGCAGTACTTC.

The genes are TRBV29-1 and TRBJ1-2; no firm D call. The CDR3 has 13 amino acids. V lost 2 bases and J lost 2, with 9 bases in between. Germline CDR1 is SQVTM and CDR2 is ANQGSEA. CDR3 bases: TGCAGCGTTGAATTGGGCCCCAACTATGGCTACACCTTC. Translated, it gives CSVELGPNYGYTF.

The rearrangement joins TRBV28 to TRBJ1-1, with 7 nucleotides matching TRBD1. The CDR3 spans 15 residues. Trimming cost V 5 bases and J 5 bases; bases outside gene matches: 11. Germline V lookup: CDR1 MDHEN, CDR2 SYDVKM. The CDR3 reads CASSRYRQGGTEAFF. CDR3 nucleotide sequence: TGTGCCAGCAGTCGATATAGACAGGGAGGAACTGAAGCTTTCTTT.

This clone was seen just once. CDR3 nucleotide sequence: TGTGCCAGCAGCTTAGATAATATGGCTAGTTATAATTCACCCCTCCACTTT. It encodes CASSLDNMASYNSPLHF. The chain couples TRBV11-2 to TRBJ1-6; D is unclear. Germline lookup yields CDR1 SGHAT and CDR2 FQNNGV. V lost 0 bases, J lost 4 bases, and 13 bases lay in between. The CDR3 covers 17 residues.

The chain recombines TRBV4-1 with TRBJ1-1; maybe TRBD1 (5 bases). V lost 0 bases, J lost 8 bases, and 22 bases lay in between. Germline V gives CDR1 MGHRA, CDR2 YSYEKL. This CDR3 comprises 17 residues. Written as DNA, the CDR3 is TGCGCCAGCAGCCAAGATAGACGGGCCGCGGATGGGGCAGAAGCTTTCTTT. It specifies CASSQDRRAADGAEAFF.

The chain employs TRBV7-9 and TRBJ1-6; TRBD1 agrees at 7 bases. The germline V gene encodes CDR1 SEHNR and CDR2 FQNEAQ (reference sequence). The CDR3 extends over 18 amino acids. V trimming: 3 bases; J trimming: 0 bases; junction bases outside the gene matches: 8. The CDR3 DNA reads as TGTGCCAGCAGCTTTGCGACAGGGCCAAGCTCCTATAATTCACCCCTCCACTTT. Translating it yields CASSFATGPSSYNSPLHF.

This chain connects TRBV6-5 to TRBJ2-1, with TRBD2 identical over 8 bases. J lost 7 bases, V lost 0 bases, and 8 bases had no gene match. CDR3 length equals 16 residues. Germline CDR1 MNHEY, CDR2 SVGAGI. CDR3 nucleotide sequence: TGTGCCAGCAGTTACTCTAGCGGGGAGAGGAGTAATGAGCAGTTCTTC. This sequence encodes CASSYSSGERSNEQFF.

The genes are TRBV28 and TRBJ1-1; D ambiguous. Germline CDR1 MDHEN, CDR2 SYDVKM. The CDR3 length is 12 residues. Trimming took off 1 base at V and 11 bases at J, with 11 bases between the two ends. CDR3: CASSLLARMAFF. The CDR3, as DNA: TGTGCCAGCAGTTTATTAGCCCGGATGGCTTTCTTT.

The J gene is TRBJ1-6, the V gene TRBV7-2; a weak D match, TRBD1 (5 bases). The V gene's germline CDR1 is SGHTA and CDR2 FQGNSA. The length of the CDR3 is 18 residues. Deletions cut 5 bases from V and 0 bases from J, with 17 bases between. The CDR3, as DNA: TGTGCCAGCAGCCGCACCGGGACTCAAAGCTCCTATAATTCACCCCTCCACTTT. It specifies CASSRTGTQSSYNSPLHF.

The chain couples TRBV28 to TRBJ1-3; D is unclear. Germline CDR1 and CDR2: MDHEN and SYDVKM. Between the trimmed V and J ends, which lost 6 bases and 0 bases, there was a span of 9 bases. This CDR3 is 14 amino acids long. This CDR3 is CASRIMSSGNTIYF. The DNA of the CDR3 is TGTGCCAGCAGGATCATGAGCTCTGGAAACACCATATATTTT. The full variable domain, rest sourced from reference TRBV28 and TRBJ1-3, is DVKVTQSSRYLVKRTGEKVFLECVQDMDHENMFWYRQDPGLGLRLIYFSYDVKMKEKGDIPEGYSVSREKKERFSLILESASTNQTSMYLCASRIMSSGNTIYFGEGSWLTVV.

The chain joins TRBV6-5 to TRBJ2-2; D is unclear. With 2 bases removed from V and 2 bases from J, the gap between germline ends came to 9 bases. The CDR3 length is 15 residues. The germline V gene has CDR1 MNHEY and CDR2 SVGAGI. Here the CDR3 DNA reads TGTGCCAGCAGTTACGAAGCGCCTAACACCGGGGAGCTGTTTTTT. Encoded protein: CASSYEAPNTGELFF.

V gene TRBV4-1 combines with J gene TRBJ1-1, with D unresolved. The CDR3 has 15 residues. Per the germline V gene, CDR1 is MGHRA and CDR2 is YSYEKL. Trimming removed 6 bases at V and 1 base at J, with 15 bases between. This chain's CDR3 is CASRFSAARNTEAFF. The CDR3 nucleotides are TGCGCCAGCAGATTCAGCGCGGCTCGGAACACTGAAGCTTTCTTT.

The rearrangement links TRBV6-5 to TRBJ1-1; D gene uncertain. Germline V CDR1 and CDR2: MNHEY, SVGAGI. V was clipped by 0 bases and J by 2 bases, with 13 bases between them. The CDR3 loop spans 16 amino acids. CDR3 sequence reads: CASSYSIRDLNTEAFF. CDR3 DNA sequence: TGTGCCAGCAGTTACTCGATTCGGGATTTAAACACTGAAGCTTTCTTT.

This chain connects TRBV7-6 to TRBJ1-3; perhaps TRBD1 as D (6 bases). V was pared by 4 bases and J by 0 bases, with 13 bases between. CDR1 and CDR2 from the germline V gene are SGHVS and FNYEAQ. This CDR3 spans 16 amino acids. CDR3 loop: CASSYTGTSSGNTIYF. The CDR3 nucleotides read TGTGCCAGCAGCTACACAGGGACCTCCTCTGGAAACACCATATATTTT.

The chain recombines TRBV15 with TRBJ1-2; perhaps TRBD1 as D (6 bases). This CDR3 has 15 amino acids. Germline V gives CDR1 LNHNV, CDR2 YYDKDF (reference sequence). V gave up 6 bases and J gave up 4 bases, with 18 bases separating them. The CDR3 reads CATRGRDNLVYGYTF. The CDR3 nucleotides are TGTGCCACCAGGGGAAGGGACAACCTTGTCTATGGCTACACCTTC.

The chain carries TRBV4-2 and TRBJ2-2; TRBD2 aligns across 9 bases. Germline CDR1 reads LGHNA; CDR2 reads YNFKEQ. The CDR3 extends over 18 amino acids. With 0 bases clipped from V and 2 bases from J, the junction kept 7 bases outside the gene matches. CDR3 DNA: TGTGCCAGCAGCCAAGATCCGGCGGGGGGGGTTAACACCGGGGAGCTGTTTTTT. Protein: CASSQDPAGGVNTGELFF.

The J gene is TRBJ2-1, the V gene TRBV7-3; D is possibly TRBD1 (6 bases). This CDR3 has 15 amino acids. V was cut by 5 bases and J by 3 bases, with 14 bases left in between. The germline gives CDR1 SGHTA, CDR2 FQGTGA. CDR3 DNA sequence: TGTGCCAGCAGCCACCGACAGGCCCGCTACAATGAGCAGTTCTTC. Its translation is CASSHRQARYNEQFF.

CDR3 sequence: CASSLGGLRQPQHF. Written as DNA, the CDR3 is TGTGCCAGCAGTTTGGGAGGGCTTCGCCAGCCCCAGCATTTT. This rearrangement joins TRBV28 to TRBJ1-5; no definite D call. Germline loops: CDR1 MDHEN, CDR2 SYDVKM. Trimming stripped 3 bases from V and 7 bases from J, with 13 bases between. CDR3 length: 14 residues.

V gene TRBV11-3 combines with J gene TRBJ1-1; a possible D gene is TRBD1 (5 bases). The CDR3 loop spans 13 amino acids. V lost 6 bases and J lost 4, with 12 bases in between. Per germline, CDR1 SGHNT and CDR2 YENEEA. DNA of the CDR3: TGTGCCAGCAGTCCGGGGGTAACCACTGAAGCTTTCTTT. Its translation is CASSPGVTTEAFF.

The CDR3 DNA reads TGTGCCAGCAGCTTGGGGACAGGGGGCATTTCACCCCTCCACTTT. It is translated as CASSLGTGGISPLHF. This chain links TRBV7-9 with TRBJ1-6; 12 bases map to TRBD1. Germline loops: CDR1 SEHNR, CDR2 FQNEAQ (reference sequence). Trimming cost V 3 bases and J 9 bases; bases outside gene matches: 3. The CDR3 totals 15 residues.

The rearrangement uses TRBV9 and TRBJ1-3; D call uncertain. Trimming removed 4 bases at V and 0 bases at J, with 11 bases between. Per the germline V gene, CDR1 is SGDLS and CDR2 is YYNGEE. The CDR3 is 15 residues long. As DNA, the CDR3 is TGTGCCAGCAGCATCTCGGGTGTCTCTGGAAACACCATATATTTT. This encodes CASSISGVSGNTIYF.

This chain connects TRBV27 to TRBJ1-2, with TRBD1 matching over 7 bases. V lost 8 bases to trimming and J lost 7 bases; unmatched junction nucleotides: 16. Germline V gives CDR1 MNHEY, CDR2 SMNVEV (reference sequence). The CDR3 loop spans 15 amino acids. The CDR3 spells CASGQAGTVFRGYTF. For the CDR3, the DNA is TGTGCCAGCGGACAAGCCGGGACAGTCTTTCGTGGCTACACCTTC.

The genes are TRBV9 and TRBJ1-3; D not resolved. Trimming removed 0 bases from V and 0 bases from J, with 7 bases in between. The CDR3 is 15 residues long. Germline CDR1 SGDLS, CDR2 YYNGEE. CDR3 protein: CASSVGGSSGNTIYF. The CDR3 DNA reads as TGTGCCAGCAGCGTAGGAGGGAGCTCTGGAAACACCATATATTTT. Using reference TRBV9 and TRBJ1-3 for the parts outside the CDR3, the full variable domain is DSGVTQTPKHLITATGQRVTLRCSPRSGDLSVYWYQQSLDQGLQFLIQYYNGEERAKGNILERFSAQQFPDLHSELNLSSLELGDSALYFCASSVGGSSGNTIYFGEGSWLTVV.

This clone was detected only a few times. This chain links TRBV7-2 with TRBJ2-5; D may be TRBD1 (5 bases). CDR3 size: 15 residues. V was clipped by 5 bases and J by 4 bases, with 17 bases between them. CDR1 SGHTA and CDR2 FQGNSA come from the germline V gene. The CDR3 DNA sequence: TGTGCCAGCAGCCCCGACGGGCAGGGTCTAGAGACCCAGTACTTC. This encodes CASSPDGQGLETQYF.

The sample holds a few counts of this clone. The chain uses TRBV7-9 and TRBJ1-2; D possibly corresponds to TRBD1 (6 bases). V was clipped by 5 bases and J by 6 bases, with 19 bases between them. CDR1 SEHNR and CDR2 FQNEAQ come from the germline V gene (reference sequence). There are 15 residues in the CDR3. The CDR3: CASSPQGQADDGYTF. In DNA form, the CDR3 reads TGTGCCAGCAGCCCACAGGGTCAAGCGGACGATGGCTACACCTTC.

The V gene is TRBV5-1, the J gene TRBJ2-1; 7 bases fit TRBD2. Germline trimming cut 4 bases from V and 5 bases from J; bases unmatched to any gene: 6. This CDR3 spans 14 amino acids. From germline, CDR1 is SGHRS and CDR2 YFSETQ. As DNA, the CDR3 is TGCGCCAGCAGCGGGAGGACTAGGCACAATGAGCAGTTCTTC. Translation gives CASSGRTRHNEQFF.